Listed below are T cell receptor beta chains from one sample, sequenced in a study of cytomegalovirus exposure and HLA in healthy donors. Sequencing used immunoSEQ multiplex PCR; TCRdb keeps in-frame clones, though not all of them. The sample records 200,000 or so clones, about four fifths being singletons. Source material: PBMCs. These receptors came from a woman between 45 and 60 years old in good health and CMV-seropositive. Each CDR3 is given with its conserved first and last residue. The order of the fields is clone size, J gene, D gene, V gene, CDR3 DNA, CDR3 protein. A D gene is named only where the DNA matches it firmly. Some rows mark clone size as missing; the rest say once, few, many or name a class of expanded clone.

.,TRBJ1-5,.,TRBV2,TGTGCCAGCGGAAGACAGGCATATCAGCCCCAGCATTTT,CASGRQAYQPQHF
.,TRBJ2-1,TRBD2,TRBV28,TGTGCCAGCAGTACGAAAAGCGGGGGGCCCTACAATGAGCAGTTCTTC,CASSTKSGGPYNEQFF
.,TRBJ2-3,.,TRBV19,TGTGCCAGTAGTTGGACATTGCATTTTACAGATACGCAGTATTTT,CASSWTLHFTDTQYF
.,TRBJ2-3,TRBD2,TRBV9,TGTGCCAGCAGCGTACAAGGACTAGCGGGGCCAGATACGCAGTATTTT,CASSVQGLAGPDTQYF
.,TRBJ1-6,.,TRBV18,TGTGCCAGCTCACCCCCAGGGTCGGGTGTTGAAGGCAATTCACCCCTCCACTTT,CASSPPGSGVEGNSPLHF
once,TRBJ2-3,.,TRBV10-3,TGTGCCATCAGGTCGGGGGATAACTCCCGCACAGATACGCAGTATTTT,CAIRSGDNSRTDTQYF
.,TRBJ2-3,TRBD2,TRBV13,TGTGCCAGCAGCTTAGGCCTTAGCGGGGGGGCAGCAGATACGCAGTATTTT,CASSLGLSGGAADTQYF
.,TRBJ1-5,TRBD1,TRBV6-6,TGTGCCAGCAGTTACTCGGGCGGACAGGGTAATCAGCCCCAGCATTTT,CASSYSGGQGNQPQHF
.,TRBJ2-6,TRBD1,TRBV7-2,TGTGCCAGCAGCTCCTACAGGGGTGGCAACGTCCTGACTTTC,CASSSYRGGNVLTF
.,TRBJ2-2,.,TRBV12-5,TGTGCTAGTGCCTTGGACAGCGGGGAGCTGTTTTTT,CASALDSGELFF
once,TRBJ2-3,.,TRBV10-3,TGTGCCATCAGTGAGTCGACCGGGACAGATACGCAGTATTTT,CAISESTGTDTQYF
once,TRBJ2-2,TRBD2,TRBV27,TGTGCCAGCAGTTTTGGCGGGGGGGCTGTGGAGCTGTTTTTT,CASSFGGGAVELFF
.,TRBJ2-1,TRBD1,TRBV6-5,TGTGCCAGCAGACCCGGGACAGAATACAATGAGCAGTTCTTC,CASRPGTEYNEQFF
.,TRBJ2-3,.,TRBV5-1,TGCGCCAGCAGCTCCTGGGGGGGGCGCGAGGTAGATACGCAGTATTTT,CASSSWGGREVDTQYF
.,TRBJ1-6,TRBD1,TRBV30,TGTGCCTGGAGAGGGGACAGGGGGTCACCCCTCCACTTT,CAWRGDRGSPLHF
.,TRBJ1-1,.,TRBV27,TGTGCCAGGGGGGGGAACACTGAAGCTTTCTTT,CARGGNTEAFF
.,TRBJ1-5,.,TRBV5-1,TGCGCCAGCAGTCCGGGGAGATTAAGCAATCAGCCCCAGCATTTT,CASSPGRLSNQPQHF
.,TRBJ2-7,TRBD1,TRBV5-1,TGCGCCAGCAGCACCGGACAGGGAGTCAATTACGAGCAGTACTTC,CASSTGQGVNYEQYF
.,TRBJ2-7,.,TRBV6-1,TGTGCCAGCAGTGAATATCCACAGATAGACAACGAGCAGTACTTC,CASSEYPQIDNEQYF
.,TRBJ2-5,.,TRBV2,TGTGCCAGCAGTCCTAGGTTCGGGACCCAGTACTTC,CASSPRFGTQYF
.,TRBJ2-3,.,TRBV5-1,TGCGCCAGCAGCTTAGGAGGCGGCACAGATACGCAGTATTTT,CASSLGGGTDTQYF
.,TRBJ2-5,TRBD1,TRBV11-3,TGTGCCAGCAGCTTAGGCCAGACAGGGCGACAAGAGACCCAGTACTTC,CASSLGQTGRQETQYF
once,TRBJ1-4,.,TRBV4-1,TGCGCCAGCAGCCCGGGGAGTGGAGTAAGCGAAAAACTGTTTTTT,CASSPGSGVSEKLFF
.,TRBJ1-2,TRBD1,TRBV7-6,TGTGCCAGCAGCCCCGGGACAGGGGAGGGAAAGGGCTACACCTTC,CASSPGTGEGKGYTF
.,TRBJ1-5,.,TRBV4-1,TGCGCCAGCAGCCAAGATCGAGATCAGCCCCAGCATTTT,CASSQDRDQPQHF
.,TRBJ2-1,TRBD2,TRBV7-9,TGTGCCAGCAGCCCCACCGGGGGGGGCGGCTCCTACAATGAGCAGTTCTTC,CASSPTGGGGSYNEQFF
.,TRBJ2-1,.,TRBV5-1,TGCGCCAGCAGCTTGGCTTCTCTAGCCCGTGACAATGAGCAGTTCTTC,CASSLASLARDNEQFF
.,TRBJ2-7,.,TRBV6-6,TGTGCCAGCAGTTACTTACAGGGAGACGAGCAGTACTTC,CASSYLQGDEQYF
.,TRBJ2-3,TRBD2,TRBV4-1,TGCGCCAGCAGCCCACCTAGCGGGGGGGCCGCAGATACGCAGTATTTT,CASSPPSGGAADTQYF
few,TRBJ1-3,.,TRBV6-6,TGTGCCAGCAGCCTAGTCAGCTCTGGAAACACCATATATTTT,CASSLVSSGNTIYF
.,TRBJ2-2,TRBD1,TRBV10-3,TGTGCCATCAGCGCCGGGACAGGGGGTATAACGGACACCGGGGAGCTGTTTTTT,CAISAGTGGITDTGELFF
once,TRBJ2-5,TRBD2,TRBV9,TGTGCCAGCAGCGAACTAGCGGGGTCTCCGACAGAGACCCAGTACTTC,CASSELAGSPTETQYF
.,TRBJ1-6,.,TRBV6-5,TGTGCCAGCAGGCGGGGGAACAATTCACCCCTCCACTTT,CASRRGNNSPLHF
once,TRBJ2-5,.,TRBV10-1,TGCGCCAGCAGTGAGCTGGCCAACCGATACCAAGAGACCCAGTACTTC,CASSELANRYQETQYF
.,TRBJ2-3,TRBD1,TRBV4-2,TGTGCCAGCAGCCGAGGCATCCAACGGGACAGGGGGACGGATACGCAGTATTTT,CASSRGIQRDRGTDTQYF
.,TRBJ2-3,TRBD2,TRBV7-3,TGTGCCAGCAGCTTGAGCGGGGCAAGGGCAGATACGCAGTATTTT,CASSLSGARADTQYF
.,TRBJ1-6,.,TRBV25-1,TGTGCCAGCAGTGGAACAGGGCGGAATTCACCCCTCCACTTT,CASSGTGRNSPLHF
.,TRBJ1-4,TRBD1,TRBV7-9,TGTGCCAGCAGTTCCCTCCGGGACAGTAATGAAAAACTGTTTTTT,CASSSLRDSNEKLFF
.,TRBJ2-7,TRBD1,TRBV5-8,TGTGCCAGCAGCTTGGGGCAGGGGGCGGAGGAGCAGTACTTC,CASSLGQGAEEQYF
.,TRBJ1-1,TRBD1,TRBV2,TGTGCCAGCAGCGGGACAGGGGGCGACACTGAAGCTTTCTTT,CASSGTGGDTEAFF
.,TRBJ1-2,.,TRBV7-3,TGTGCCAGCAGCGCCGCCTTCGGGGAAGGAGGCTACACCTTC,CASSAAFGEGGYTF